This T cell receptor (beta chain) was sequenced for a study of sequential checkpoint blockade in melanoma. Noted treatment: randomized to nivolumab then ipilimumab (arm A) or the reverse (arm B). DNA-damaging chemotherapy had not been given to any patient beforehand. Some clones are missing from TCRdb's copy, which holds only in-frame ones; the method was immunoSEQ multiplex PCR. The sample includes under 7,500 clones, 20% to 25% of them seen just once. Per the germline V gene, CDR1 is SGHRS and CDR2 is YFSETQ. This CDR3 comprises 16 residues. Trimming removed 0 bases at V and 3 bases at J, with 10 bases between.

The gene calls are TRBV5-1 and TRBJ1-6; D is unclear. This clonotype was sampled from a human donor with melanoma. The source material was tumor tissue (inferred from file names), sampled from a patient given nivolumab and ipilimumab in sequence. This chain's CDR3 is CASSLAGSVYNSPLHF. The CDR3 nucleotides read TGCGCCAGCAGCTTGGCGGGCAGTGTCTATAATTCACCCCTCCACTTT.